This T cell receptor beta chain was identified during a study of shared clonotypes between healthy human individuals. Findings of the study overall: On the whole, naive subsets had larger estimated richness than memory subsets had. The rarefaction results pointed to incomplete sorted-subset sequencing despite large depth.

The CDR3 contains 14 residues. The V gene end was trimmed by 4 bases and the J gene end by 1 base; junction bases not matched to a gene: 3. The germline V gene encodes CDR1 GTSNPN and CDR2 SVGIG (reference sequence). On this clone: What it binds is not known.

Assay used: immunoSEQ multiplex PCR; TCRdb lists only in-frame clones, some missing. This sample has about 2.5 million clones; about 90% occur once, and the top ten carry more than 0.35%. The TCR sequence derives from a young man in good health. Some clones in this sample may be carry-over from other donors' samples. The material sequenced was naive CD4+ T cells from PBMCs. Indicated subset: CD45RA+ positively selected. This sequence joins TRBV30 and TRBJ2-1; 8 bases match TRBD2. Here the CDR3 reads CAWISGRSYNEQFF. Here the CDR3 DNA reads TGTGCCTGGATAAGCGGGAGATCCTACAATGAGCAGTTCTTC.